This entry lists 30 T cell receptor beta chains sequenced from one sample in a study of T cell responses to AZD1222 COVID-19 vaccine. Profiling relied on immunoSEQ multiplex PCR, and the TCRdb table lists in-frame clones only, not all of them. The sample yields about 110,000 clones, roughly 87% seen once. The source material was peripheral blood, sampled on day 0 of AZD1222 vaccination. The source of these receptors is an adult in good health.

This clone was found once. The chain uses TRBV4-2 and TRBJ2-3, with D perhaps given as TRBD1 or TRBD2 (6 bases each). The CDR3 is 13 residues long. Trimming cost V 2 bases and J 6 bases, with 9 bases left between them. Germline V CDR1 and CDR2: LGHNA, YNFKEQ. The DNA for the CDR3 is TGTGCCAGCAGCCAAAAAGGGGGGGATACGCAGTATTTT. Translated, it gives CASSQKGGDTQYF.

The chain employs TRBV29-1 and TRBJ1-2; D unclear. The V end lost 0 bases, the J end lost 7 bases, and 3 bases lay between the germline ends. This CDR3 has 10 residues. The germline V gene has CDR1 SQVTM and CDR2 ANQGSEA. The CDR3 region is CSVEEAGYTF. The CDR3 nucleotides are TGCAGCGTTGAAGAGGCTGGCTACACCTTC.

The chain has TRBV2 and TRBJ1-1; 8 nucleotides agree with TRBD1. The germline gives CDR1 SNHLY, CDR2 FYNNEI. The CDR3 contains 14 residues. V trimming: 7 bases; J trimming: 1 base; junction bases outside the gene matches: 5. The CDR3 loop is CASNVDRANTEAFF. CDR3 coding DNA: TGTGCCAGCAACGTGGACAGGGCGAACACTGAAGCTTTCTTT.

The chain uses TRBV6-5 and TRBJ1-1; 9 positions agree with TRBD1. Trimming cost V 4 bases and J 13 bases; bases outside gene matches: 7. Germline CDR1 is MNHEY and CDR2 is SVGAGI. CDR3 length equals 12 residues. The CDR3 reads CASSSQGAGVFF. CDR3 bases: TGTGCCAGCAGTTCACAGGGGGCGGGGGTTTTCTTT.

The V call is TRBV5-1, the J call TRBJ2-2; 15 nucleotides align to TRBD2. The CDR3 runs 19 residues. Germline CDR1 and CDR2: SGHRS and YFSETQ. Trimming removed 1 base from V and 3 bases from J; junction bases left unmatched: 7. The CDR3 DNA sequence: TGCGCCAGCAGCTTGACGGGACTAGCGGGGGGAATGGACACCGGGGAGCTGTTTTTT. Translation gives CASSLTGLAGGMDTGELFF. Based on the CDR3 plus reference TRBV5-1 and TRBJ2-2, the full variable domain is KAGVTQTPRYLIKTRGQQVTLSCSPISGHRSVSWYQQTPGQGLQFLFEYFSETQRNKGNFPGRFSGRQFSNSRSEMNVSTLELGDSALYLCASSLTGLAGGMDTGELFFGEGSRLTVL.

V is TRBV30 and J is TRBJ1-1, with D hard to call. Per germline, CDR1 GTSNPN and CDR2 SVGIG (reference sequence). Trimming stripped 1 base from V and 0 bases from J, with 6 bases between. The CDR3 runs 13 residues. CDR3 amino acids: CAWSGQMNTEAFF. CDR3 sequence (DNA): TGTGCCTGGAGTGGGCAGATGAACACTGAAGCTTTCTTT.

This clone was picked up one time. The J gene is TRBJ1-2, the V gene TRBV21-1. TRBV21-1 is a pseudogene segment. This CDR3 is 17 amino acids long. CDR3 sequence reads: CASSKPGPGSKRYGYTF. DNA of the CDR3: TGTGCCAGCAGCAAGCCGGGTCCCGGGTCCAAGAGATATGGCTACACCTTC.

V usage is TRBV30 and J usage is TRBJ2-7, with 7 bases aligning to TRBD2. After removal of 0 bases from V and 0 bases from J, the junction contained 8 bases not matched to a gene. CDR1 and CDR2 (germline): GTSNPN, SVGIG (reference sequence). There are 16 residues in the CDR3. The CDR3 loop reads CAWSVGSGLSSYEQYF. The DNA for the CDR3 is TGTGCCTGGAGTGTCGGTAGCGGGTTAAGCTCCTACGAGCAGTACTTC.

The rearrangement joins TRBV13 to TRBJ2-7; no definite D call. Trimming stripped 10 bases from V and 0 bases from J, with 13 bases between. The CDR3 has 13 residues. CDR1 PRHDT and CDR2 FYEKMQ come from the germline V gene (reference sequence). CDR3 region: CATNDRSSYEQYF. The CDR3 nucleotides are TGTGCCACCAATGATAGGAGCTCCTACGAGCAGTACTTC.

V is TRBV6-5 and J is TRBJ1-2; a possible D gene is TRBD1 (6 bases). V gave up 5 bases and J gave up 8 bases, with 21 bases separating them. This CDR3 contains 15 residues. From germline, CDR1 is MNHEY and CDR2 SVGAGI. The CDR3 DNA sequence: TGTGCCAGCAGTCTTCAAGGGACATTGGGTCCCGGCTACACCTTC. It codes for CASSLQGTLGPGYTF.

CDR3 sequence: CASSEGQGYSPLHF. The CDR3 DNA sequence: TGTGCCAGCAGTGAAGGGCAGGGTTATTCACCCCTCCACTTT. V gene TRBV2 combines with J gene TRBJ1-6; D might be TRBD1 (5 bases). Germline V CDR1 and CDR2: SNHLY, FYNNEI. CDR3 length: 14 residues. V was shortened by 1 base and J by 8 bases, with 9 bases between the two germline ends.

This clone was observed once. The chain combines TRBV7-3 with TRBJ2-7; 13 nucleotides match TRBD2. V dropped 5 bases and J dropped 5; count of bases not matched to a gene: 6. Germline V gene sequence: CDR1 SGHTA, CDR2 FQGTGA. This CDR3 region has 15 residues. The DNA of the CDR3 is TGTGCCAGCAGCCCCGGGACTAGCGGGACCCACGAGCAGTACTTC. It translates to CASSPGTSGTHEQYF.

CDR3 sequence: CASSYVRGVQPQHF. The CDR3 DNA sequence: TGTGCCAGCAGTTACGTCAGGGGAGTGCAGCCCCAGCATTTT. The rearrangement joins TRBV6-5 to TRBJ1-5; tentatively, D is TRBD1 (6 bases). There are 14 residues in the CDR3. Trimming removed 2 bases from V and 7 bases from J, with 12 bases in between. Germline V gene lookup returns CDR1 MNHEY and CDR2 SVGAGI.

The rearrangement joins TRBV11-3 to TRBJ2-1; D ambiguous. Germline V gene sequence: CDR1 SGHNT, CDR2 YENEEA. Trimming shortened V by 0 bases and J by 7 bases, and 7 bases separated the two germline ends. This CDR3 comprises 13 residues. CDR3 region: CASSLDRRNEQFF. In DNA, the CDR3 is TGTGCCAGCAGCTTAGATCGGCGGAATGAGCAGTTCTTC.

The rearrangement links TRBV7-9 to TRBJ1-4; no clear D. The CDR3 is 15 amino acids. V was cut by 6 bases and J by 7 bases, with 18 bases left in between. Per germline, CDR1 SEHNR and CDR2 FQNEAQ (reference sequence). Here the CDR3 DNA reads TGTGCCAGCAGTCAATCCGGGAGCTATGGTGAAAAACTGTTTTTT. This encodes CASSQSGSYGEKLFF.

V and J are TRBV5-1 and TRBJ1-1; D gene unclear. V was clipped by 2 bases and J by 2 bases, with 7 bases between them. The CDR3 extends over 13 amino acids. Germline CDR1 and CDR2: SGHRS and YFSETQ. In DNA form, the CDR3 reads TGCGCCAGCAGCTTAACAGCAAACACTGAAGCTTTCTTT. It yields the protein CASSLTANTEAFF.

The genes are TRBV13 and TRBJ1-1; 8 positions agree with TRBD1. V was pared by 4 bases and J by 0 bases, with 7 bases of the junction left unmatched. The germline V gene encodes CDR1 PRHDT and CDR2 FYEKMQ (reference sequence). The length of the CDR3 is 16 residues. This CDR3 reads CASSSRTGPMNTEAFF. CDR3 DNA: TGTGCCAGCAGCTCACGGACAGGGCCTATGAACACTGAAGCTTTCTTT.

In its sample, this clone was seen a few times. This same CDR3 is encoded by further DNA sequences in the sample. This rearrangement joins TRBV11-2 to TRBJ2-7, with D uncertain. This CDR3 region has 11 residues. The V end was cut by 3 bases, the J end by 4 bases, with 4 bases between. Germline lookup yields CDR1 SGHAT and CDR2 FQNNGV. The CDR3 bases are TGTGCCAGCAGCTTCGCATACGAGCAGTACTTC. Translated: CASSFAYEQYF.

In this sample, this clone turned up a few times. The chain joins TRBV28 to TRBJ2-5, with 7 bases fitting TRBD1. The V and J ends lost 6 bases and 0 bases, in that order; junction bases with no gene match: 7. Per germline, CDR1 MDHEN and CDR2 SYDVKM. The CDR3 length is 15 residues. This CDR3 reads CASSQGTAYQETQYF. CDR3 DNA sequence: TGTGCCAGCAGCCAGGGGACAGCGTACCAAGAGACCCAGTACTTC.

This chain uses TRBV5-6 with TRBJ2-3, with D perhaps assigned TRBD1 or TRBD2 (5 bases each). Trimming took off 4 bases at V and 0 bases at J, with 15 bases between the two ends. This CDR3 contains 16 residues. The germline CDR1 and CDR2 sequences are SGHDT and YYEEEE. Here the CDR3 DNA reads TGTGCCAGCAGCCCGACCGGGACCGTGAGCACAGATACGCAGTATTTT. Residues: CASSPTGTVSTDTQYF. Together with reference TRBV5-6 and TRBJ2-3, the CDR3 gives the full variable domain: DAGVTQSPTHLIKTRGQQVTLRCSPKSGHDTVSWYQQALGQGPQFIFQYYEEEERQRGNFPDRFSGHQFPNYSSELNVNALLLGDSALYLCASSPTGTVSTDTQYFGPGTRLTVL.

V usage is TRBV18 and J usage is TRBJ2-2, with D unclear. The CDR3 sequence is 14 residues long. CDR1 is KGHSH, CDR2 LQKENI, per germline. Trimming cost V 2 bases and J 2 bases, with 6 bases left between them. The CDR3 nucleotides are TGTGCCAGCTCACCAGGGCCCAACACCGGGGAGCTGTTTTTT. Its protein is CASSPGPNTGELFF.

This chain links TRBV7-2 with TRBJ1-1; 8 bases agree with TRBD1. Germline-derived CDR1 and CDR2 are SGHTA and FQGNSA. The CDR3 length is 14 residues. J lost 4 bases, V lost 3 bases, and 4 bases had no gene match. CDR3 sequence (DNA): TGTGCCAGCAGCTTGCACACAGGGGGCACTGAAGCTTTCTTT. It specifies CASSLHTGGTEAFF.

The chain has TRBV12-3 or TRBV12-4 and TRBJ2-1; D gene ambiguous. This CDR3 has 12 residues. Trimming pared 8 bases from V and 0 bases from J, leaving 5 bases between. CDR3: CASWDSYNEQFF. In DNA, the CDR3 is TGTGCCAGCTGGGACTCCTACAATGAGCAGTTCTTC.

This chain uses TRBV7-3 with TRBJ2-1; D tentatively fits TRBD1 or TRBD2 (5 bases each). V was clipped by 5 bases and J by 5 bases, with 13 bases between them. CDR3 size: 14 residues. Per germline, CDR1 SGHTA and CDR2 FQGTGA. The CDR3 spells CASSTLGANNEQFF. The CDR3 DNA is TGTGCCAGCAGCACCCTCGGGGCTAACAATGAGCAGTTCTTC.

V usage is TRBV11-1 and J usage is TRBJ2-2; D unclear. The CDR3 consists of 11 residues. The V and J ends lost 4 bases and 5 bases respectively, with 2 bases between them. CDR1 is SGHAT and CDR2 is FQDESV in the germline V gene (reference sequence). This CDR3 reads CASSSTGELFF. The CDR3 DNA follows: TGTGCCAGCAGCTCAACCGGGGAGCTGTTTTTT.

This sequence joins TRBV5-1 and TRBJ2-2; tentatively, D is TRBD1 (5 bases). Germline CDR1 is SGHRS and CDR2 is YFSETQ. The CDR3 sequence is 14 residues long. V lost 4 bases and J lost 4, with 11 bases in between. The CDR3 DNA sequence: TGCGCCAGCAGCGTGACAGTTACCACCGGGGAGCTGTTTTTT. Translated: CASSVTVTTGELFF. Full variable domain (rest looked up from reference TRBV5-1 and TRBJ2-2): KAGVTQTPRYLIKTRGQQVTLSCSPISGHRSVSWYQQTPGQGLQFLFEYFSETQRNKGNFPGRFSGRQFSNSRSEMNVSTLELGDSALYLCASSVTVTTGELFFGEGSRLTVL.

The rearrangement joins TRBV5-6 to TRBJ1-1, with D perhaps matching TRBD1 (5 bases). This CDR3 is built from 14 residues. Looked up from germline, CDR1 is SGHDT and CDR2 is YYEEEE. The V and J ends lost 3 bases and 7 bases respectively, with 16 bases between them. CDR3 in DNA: TGTGCCAGCAGCTCGTCTTGGGGGTTGAGTGAAGCTTTCTTT. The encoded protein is CASSSSWGLSEAFF.

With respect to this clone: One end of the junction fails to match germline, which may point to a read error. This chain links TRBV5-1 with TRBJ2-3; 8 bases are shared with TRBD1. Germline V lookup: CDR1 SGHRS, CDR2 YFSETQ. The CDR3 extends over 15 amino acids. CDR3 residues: CASSLDGQGQIRSDF. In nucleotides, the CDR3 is TGCGCCAGCAGCTTGGATGGACAGGGACAGATACGCAGTGATTTT.

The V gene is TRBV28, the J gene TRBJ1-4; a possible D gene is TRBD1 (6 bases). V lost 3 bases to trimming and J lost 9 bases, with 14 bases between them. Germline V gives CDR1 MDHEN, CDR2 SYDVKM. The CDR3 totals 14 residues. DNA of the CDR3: TGTGCCAGCAGTTTTGGGACACCCTCCCAAAAACTGTTTTTT. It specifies CASSFGTPSQKLFF.

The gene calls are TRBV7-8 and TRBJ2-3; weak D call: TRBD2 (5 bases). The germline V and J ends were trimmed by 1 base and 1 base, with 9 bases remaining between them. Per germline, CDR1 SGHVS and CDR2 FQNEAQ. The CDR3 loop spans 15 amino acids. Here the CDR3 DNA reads TGTGCCAGCAGCTTAGTCGGACTCGGCACAGATACGCAGTATTTT. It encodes CASSLVGLGTDTQYF.